This T cell receptor (beta chain) came from a study of T cell repertoires in cytomegalovirus infection. This clonotype was observed a few times. Its antigen is undetermined. Germline CDR1 SGHTA, CDR2 FQGTGA. The CDR3 sequence is 13 residues long. The germline V and J ends were trimmed by 5 bases and 3 bases, with 7 bases remaining between them. TCRdb recomputed calls from the reads with MiXCR, one row per CDR3 protein. The sample yields approximately 110,000 distinct CDR3 sequences, approximately 30% seen once. This receptor was obtained from a human donor in good health (CMV status not recorded). Some clones in this sample may be carry-over from other donors' samples. Material: CD8+ T cells from cultured PBMCs, obtained from culture after CMV antigen stimulation. This chain links TRBV7-3 with TRBJ2-2; D possibly corresponds to TRBD1 (5 bases). The CDR3 reads CASSSRDTGELFF. The CDR3 DNA sequence: TGTGCCAGCAGCAGCAGGGACACCGGGGAGCTGTTTTTT.